The 8 T cell receptor beta chains in this list originate from one sample, sequenced in a study of blood T cells in healthy people across ages. It was with a sample-barcoded 5' primer and a J-beta primer mix that a second PCR of roughly 7 to 12 cycles was run. In TCRdb, the 5' RACE reads were re-called with MiXCR into one record per CDR3 protein. The sample carries roughly 1,300,000 distinct CDR3 sequences, roughly 64% recorded once. The sequenced sample consisted of blood. The receptors derive from a young man in good health.

The chain is built from TRBV11-1 and TRBJ2-7; unclear D gene. This CDR3 is built from 13 residues. Germline V CDR1 and CDR2: SGHAT, FQDESV (reference sequence). The germline V and J ends were trimmed by 5 bases and 0 bases, with 8 bases remaining between them. CDR3 in amino acids: CASSRIFSYEQYF. The CDR3 DNA follows: TGTGCCAGCAGCCGAATCTTCTCCTACGAGCAGTACTTC. The full variable domain, its missing parts supplied by reference TRBV11-1 and TRBJ2-7, is EAEVAQSPRYKITEKSQAVAFWCDPISGHATLYWYRQILGQGPELLVQFQDESVVDDSQLPKDRFSAERLKGVDSTLKIQPAELGDSAMYLCASSRIFSYEQYFGPGTRLTVT.

The chain uses TRBV4-2 and TRBJ2-7, with 7 bases fitting TRBD1. V was clipped by 0 bases and J by 3 bases; unmatched bases: 8. This CDR3 comprises 16 residues. Per germline, CDR1 LGHNA and CDR2 YNFKEQ. In DNA form, the CDR3 reads TGTGCCAGCAGCCAAGATGTGGGACAGACTATCTACGAGCAGTACTTC. Its translation: CASSQDVGQTIYEQYF.

V is TRBV7-2 and J is TRBJ2-5; 12 bases match TRBD2. Trimming cost V 4 bases and J 11 bases; bases outside gene matches: 8. Looked up from germline, CDR1 is SGHTA and CDR2 is FQGNSA. The CDR3 is 14 residues long. Written as DNA, the CDR3 is TGTGCCAGCAGCTCTTGGACTAGCGGGGCAGAGCAGTACTTC. Translated: CASSSWTSGAEQYF.

The chain has TRBV20-1 and TRBJ1-2, with D tentatively TRBD1 (5 bases). This CDR3 is 14 amino acids long. Germline CDR1 and CDR2: DFQATT and SNEGSKA (reference sequence). CDR3 protein: CSGNRQLDNYGYTF. CDR3 nucleotides: TGCAGCGGGAACAGACAGCTAGACAACTATGGCTACACCTTC.

The chain joins TRBV4-3 to TRBJ2-3; 9 bases are a match to TRBD1. The V gene end was trimmed by 3 bases and the J gene end by 4 bases; junction bases not matched to a gene: 5. Germline CDR1 and CDR2: LGHNA and YSLEER. The CDR3 runs 15 residues. The CDR3 bases are TGCGCCAGCAGCCATTTGACAGGGGGAGCAGATACGCAGTATTTT. It encodes CASSHLTGGADTQYF.

This sequence joins TRBV10-1 and TRBJ2-1, with D possibly matching TRBD1 (6 bases). The CDR3 has 13 amino acids. With 8 bases removed from V and 5 bases from J, the gap between germline ends came to 13 bases. Germline V gene data show CDR1 as WNHNN and CDR2 as SYGVQD (reference sequence). The CDR3 reads CASSGQPNNEQFF. The CDR3 DNA reads as TGCGCCAGCTCCGGACAGCCAAACAATGAGCAGTTCTTC.

The chain carries TRBV20-1 and TRBJ2-3; 8 bases agree with TRBD1. This CDR3 is built from 13 residues. Germline CDR1 DFQATT, CDR2 SNEGSKA (reference sequence). V shed 8 bases and J 3 bases; nucleotides not matched to a gene: 7. The CDR3 DNA follows: TGCAGTACGGACAGGGCTTCGACAGATACGCAGTATTTT. This sequence encodes CSTDRASTDTQYF.

This clonotype was counted only a few times. The V gene is TRBV7-9, the J gene TRBJ2-1; D is ambiguous. The germline CDR1 and CDR2 sequences are SEHNR and FQNEAQ (reference sequence). The CDR3 extends over 14 amino acids. With 7 bases removed from V and 7 bases from J, the gap between germline ends came to 17 bases. CDR3 amino acids: CASNRPETLNEQFF. CDR3 DNA: TGTGCCAGCAACCGTCCTGAGACGCTAAATGAGCAGTTCTTC. The full variable domain, in which reference TRBV7-9 and TRBJ2-1 provide the parts outside the CDR3, is DTGVSQNPRHKITKRGQNVTFRCDPISEHNRLYWYRQTLGQGPEFLTYFQNEAQLEKSRLLSDRFSAERPKGSFSTLEIQRTEQGDSAMYLCASNRPETLNEQFFGPGTRLTVL.